A single sample gave rise to the 3 T cell receptor beta chains below, sequenced in a study of blood T cell repertoires in COVID-19. The data were produced by immunoSEQ multiplex PCR, yet TCRdb's version contains in-frame clones alone and is incomplete. The sample has roughly 200,000 clones, around four fifths seen once. The source material was PBMCs or T cells enriched from blood (not recorded which). Receptors were obtained from a man aged 35-49 years who had recovered from COVID-19.

This chain's CDR3 is CATSRDKAGMEFF. In DNA, the CDR3 is TGTGCCACCAGCAGAGATAAGGCGGGTATGGAGTTCTTC. The chain has TRBV15 and TRBJ2-1; maybe TRBD2 (5 bases). The CDR3 is 13 amino acids. V lost 0 bases, J lost 14 bases, and 14 bases lay in between. Germline assignment: CDR1 LNHNV and CDR2 YYDKDF (reference sequence).

The CDR3 is CASSSGVGLSANEQFF. CDR3 DNA sequence: TGCGCCAGCAGCTCGGGGGTGGGACTATCAGCAAATGAGCAGTTCTTC. The chain employs TRBV5-1 and TRBJ2-1; 7 bases fit TRBD2. Per the germline V gene, CDR1 is SGHRS and CDR2 is YFSETQ. V was clipped by 3 bases and J by 7 bases; unmatched bases: 13. The CDR3 sequence is 16 residues long.

The rearrangement links TRBV19 to TRBJ1-2; the D is unclear. Germline CDR1 and CDR2: LNHDA and SQIVND (reference sequence). V dropped 5 bases and J dropped 4 bases, with 8 bases sitting between them. CDR3 size: 12 residues. This CDR3 reads CASSPESYGYTF. The CDR3 nucleotides are TGTGCCAGTAGTCCCGAGAGCTATGGCTACACCTTC.